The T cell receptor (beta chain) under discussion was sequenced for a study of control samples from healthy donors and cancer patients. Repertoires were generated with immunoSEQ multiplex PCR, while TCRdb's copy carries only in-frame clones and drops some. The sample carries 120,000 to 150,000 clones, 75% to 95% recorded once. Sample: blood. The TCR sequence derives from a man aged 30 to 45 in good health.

The CDR3 protein is CASSNAGQGSAWDNEQFF. The DNA for the CDR3 is TGCGCCAGCAGCAATGCGGGACAGGGGAGTGCATGGGACAATGAGCAGTTCTTC. V and J are TRBV5-1 and TRBJ2-1, with TRBD1 identical over 10 bases. V shed 4 bases and J 5 bases; nucleotides not matched to a gene: 15. From germline, CDR1 is SGHRS and CDR2 YFSETQ. There are 18 residues in the CDR3.